This entry is about one T cell receptor (beta chain). Its target is unknown. Sequencing was performed with immunoSEQ multiplex PCR; in TCRdb, only in-frame clones are kept and a portion is missing. Of 100,000 to 150,000 clones in the sample, roughly 84% are singletons; the top ten hold approximately 3%. Germline values: CDR1 MNHEY, CDR2 SVGAGI. The length of the CDR3 is 15 residues. The junction had 9 bases not matched to a gene; V was cut back by 5 bases and J by 5 bases. The data were taken from a study of identifying expanded T cells in peripheral blood. Study-level findings and limits: Differentially abundant clones: 0.95 to 1.5 between replicates, about 15 at two to three weeks, less than 20 at four.

This receptor was obtained from a person aged 18-70 years in good health. The sequencing sample was made of blood. This rearrangement joins TRBV6-5 to TRBJ2-7, with 10 bases identical to TRBD1. CDR3 residues: CASSLNRDRGNEQYF. In DNA form, the CDR3 reads TGTGCCAGCAGTCTCAACCGGGACAGGGGTAACGAGCAGTACTTC.